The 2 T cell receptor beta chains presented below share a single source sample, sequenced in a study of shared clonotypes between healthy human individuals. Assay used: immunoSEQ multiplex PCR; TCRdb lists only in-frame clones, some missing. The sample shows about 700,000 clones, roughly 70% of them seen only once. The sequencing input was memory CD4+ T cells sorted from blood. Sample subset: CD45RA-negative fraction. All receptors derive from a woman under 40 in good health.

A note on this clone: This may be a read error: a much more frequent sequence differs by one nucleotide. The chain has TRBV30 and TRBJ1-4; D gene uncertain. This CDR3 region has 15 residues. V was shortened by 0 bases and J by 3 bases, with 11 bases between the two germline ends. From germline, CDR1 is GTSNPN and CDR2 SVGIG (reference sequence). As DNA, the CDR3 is TGTGCCTGGAGTGTCGCCGGGGTCCCTAATGAAAAACTGTTTTTT. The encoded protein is CAWSVAGVPNEKLFF.

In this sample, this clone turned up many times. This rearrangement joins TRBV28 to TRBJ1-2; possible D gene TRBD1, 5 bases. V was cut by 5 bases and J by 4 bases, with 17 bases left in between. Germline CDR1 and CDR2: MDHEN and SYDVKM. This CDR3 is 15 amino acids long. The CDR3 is CASSVTGGRGYGYTF. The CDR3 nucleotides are TGTGCCAGCAGTGTAACGGGGGGGAGAGGCTATGGCTACACCTTC.